This record looks at one TCR beta chain sequence and its context. Its specificity is unknown. In germline, CDR1 is SGHTA, CDR2 FQGNSA. This CDR3 is built from 14 residues. The V gene end was trimmed by 4 bases and the J gene end by 4 bases; junction bases not matched to a gene: 2. The entry originates in a study of vaccination effects on CD4 cells after COVID-19. Study details: Peptide-pool stimulation followed by sequencing identified expanded antigen-specific CD4+ clonotypes in the ViraFEST assay.

The method was immunoSEQ multiplex PCR; TCRdb's version includes in-frame clones alone and lacks a portion of them. Among 37,000 or so clones, roughly 79% were seen once, and the ten largest hold roughly 3.1%. Study observations and caveats: Clones arising from infection and from vaccination showed marked clonal contraction late after vaccination. There were few convalescent patients in the study and no early post-infection timepoints.

A roughly 11-day culture period preceded the isolation of CD4+ T cells. Absence of prior SARS-CoV-2 infection characterized the vaccine recipients, who showed negative nucleocapsid antibodies. The sample in question was CD4+ T cells from PBMCs cultured without peptide, obtained before COVID-19 vaccination. The V call is TRBV7-2, the J call TRBJ2-5; TRBD2 matches at 11 bases. The clonotype was recovered from a human donor who received a COVID-19 vaccine. The CDR3 protein is CASSSGLAGETQYF. The CDR3 DNA is TGTGCCAGCAGCTCTGGACTAGCGGGAGAGACCCAGTACTTC. The full variable domain, rest sourced from reference TRBV7-2 and TRBJ2-5, is GAGVSQSPSNKVTEKGKDVELRCDPISGHTALYWYRQSLGQGLEFLIYFQGNSAPDKSGLPSDRFSAERTGGSVSTLTIQRTQQEDSAVYLCASSSGLAGETQYFGPGTRLLVL.